The next 15 T cell receptor beta chains were all read from a single sample in a study of T cell responses to AZD1222 COVID-19 vaccine. Assay used: immunoSEQ multiplex PCR; TCRdb lists only in-frame clones, some missing. The repertoire holds tens of thousands of clones, with 80% to 90% as singletons. Sequencing was performed on peripheral blood, taken on day 0 of AZD1222 vaccination. Receptors were obtained from an adult in good health.

V is TRBV27 and J is TRBJ2-1; 7 nucleotides align to TRBD1. With 7 bases clipped from V and 0 bases from J, the junction kept 6 bases outside the gene matches. From germline, CDR1 is MNHEY and CDR2 SMNVEV (reference sequence). The CDR3 runs to 15 residues. The CDR3 region has the DNA TGTGCCAGCATGAAGGGACAGAGCTCCTACAATGAGCAGTTCTTC. This gives the protein CASMKGQSSYNEQFF.

This clone has just a few counts. The V gene is TRBV4-2, the J gene TRBJ2-7; no firm D call. CDR1 is LGHNA, CDR2 YNFKEQ, per germline. With 5 bases removed from V and 0 bases from J, the gap between germline ends came to 14 bases. The CDR3 sequence is 15 residues long. CDR3 protein: CASSMTRILSYEQYF. The CDR3 nucleotides are TGTGCCAGCAGCATGACGAGGATACTCTCCTACGAGCAGTACTTC.

This clone was seen just once. The chain uses TRBV7-9 and TRBJ1-2, with a possible D match to TRBD1 (6 bases). V was cut by 0 bases and J by 4 bases, with 9 bases left in between. From germline, CDR1 is SEHNR and CDR2 FQNEAQ (reference sequence). The CDR3 covers 14 residues. The CDR3 loop is CASSLAGGGYGYTF. The CDR3 DNA reads TGTGCCAGCAGCTTAGCAGGGGGTGGCTATGGCTACACCTTC.

The chain carries TRBV4-2 and TRBJ1-2; unclear D gene. Per germline, CDR1 LGHNA and CDR2 YNFKEQ. Trimming took off 0 bases at V and 4 bases at J, with 6 bases between the two ends. The CDR3 covers 13 residues. This CDR3 is CASSQEKTYGYTF. The CDR3 DNA reads as TGTGCCAGCAGCCAAGAGAAGACCTATGGCTACACCTTC.

This rearrangement joins TRBV4-1 to TRBJ2-3; 11 bases match TRBD2. CDR1 is MGHRA and CDR2 is YSYEKL in the germline V gene. The length of the CDR3 is 17 residues. V dropped 3 bases and J dropped 2; count of bases not matched to a gene: 7. The CDR3 DNA is TGCGCCAGCAGCCATGAGACTAGCGGGGAACCCACAGATACGCAGTATTTT. Translating it yields CASSHETSGEPTDTQYF.

This CDR3 is CASSDHRQGANTEAFF. CDR3 in DNA: TGTGCCAGCAGTGACCACAGACAGGGGGCGAACACTGAAGCTTTCTTT. The chain employs TRBV25-1 and TRBJ1-1, with 10 bases aligning to TRBD1. The V and J ends lost 3 bases and 1 base, in that order; junction bases with no gene match: 5. CDR1 MGHDK and CDR2 SYGVNS come from the germline V gene. CDR3 length: 16 amino acids.

The chain has TRBV6-6 and TRBJ1-2; D is possibly TRBD1 (6 bases). V dropped 3 bases and J dropped 0 bases, with 11 bases sitting between them. There are 15 residues in the CDR3. Germline V gives CDR1 MNHNY, CDR2 SVGAGI (reference sequence). The CDR3 DNA sequence: TGTGCCAGCAGTTATGGGCAGGGGCCTAACTATGGCTACACCTTC. This codes for CASSYGQGPNYGYTF.

The V gene is TRBV5-1, the J gene TRBJ1-2; D is unclear. CDR1 and CDR2 from the germline V gene are SGHRS and YFSETQ. The CDR3 covers 14 residues. The ends were cut back, 0 bases at V and 4 bases at J, with 10 bases in the middle. This CDR3 is CASSLGGVGYGYTF. CDR3 coding DNA: TGCGCCAGCAGCTTGGGGGGTGTAGGCTATGGCTACACCTTC.

This chain uses TRBV14 with TRBJ2-5; no definite D call. This CDR3 is 14 amino acids long. V lost 2 bases, J lost 5 bases, and 12 bases lay in between. Per the germline V gene, CDR1 is SGHDN and CDR2 is FVKESK. In DNA form, the CDR3 reads TGTGCCAGCAGCCAACACCTCACCCTCGAGACCCAGTACTTC. Its protein product is CASSQHLTLETQYF.

The rearrangement uses TRBV14 and TRBJ2-5; D remains unclear. In germline, CDR1 is SGHDN, CDR2 FVKESK. The CDR3 covers 12 residues. V lost 4 bases, J lost 5 bases, and 8 bases lay in between. The CDR3 spells CASSPREETQYF. CDR3 DNA sequence: TGTGCCAGCAGCCCTCGCGAGGAGACCCAGTACTTC.

This chain links TRBV11-2 with TRBJ1-5; maybe TRBD1 (6 bases). With 4 bases removed from V and 3 bases from J, the gap between germline ends came to 7 bases. CDR1 SGHAT and CDR2 FQNNGV come from the germline V gene. This CDR3 contains 13 residues. The CDR3 loop is CASSWGPNQPQHF. The CDR3 DNA reads TGTGCCAGCAGCTGGGGGCCCAATCAGCCCCAGCATTTT.

The V gene is TRBV7-3, the J gene TRBJ2-3, with a possible D match to TRBD1 (6 bases). Trimming took 2 bases from V and 1 from J, leaving 13 bases between them. The CDR3 sequence is 16 residues long. Germline loops: CDR1 SGHTA, CDR2 FQGTGA. CDR3 coding DNA: TGTGCCAGCAGCTTAGGGACACCTACCCGCACAGATACGCAGTATTTT. Its translation is CASSLGTPTRTDTQYF.

CDR3 nucleotides: TGCGCCAGCAGCGCCACTAGCGGGGGGATCGAGCAGTACTTC. This gives the protein CASSATSGGIEQYF. This chain uses TRBV5-1 with TRBJ2-7, with TRBD2 matching over 12 bases. Germline V gene lookup returns CDR1 SGHRS and CDR2 YFSETQ. This CDR3 region has 14 residues. V shed 4 bases, J shed 6 bases, and the junction held 5 bases outside the gene matches.

The chain uses TRBV11-2 and TRBJ1-2; no clear D. Trimming left V 1 base short and J 2 bases short, with 2 bases between. CDR1 is SGHAT, CDR2 FQNNGV, per germline. CDR3 length: 12 amino acids. The CDR3 bases are TGTGCCAGCAGCTTAGTAAACTATGGCTACACCTTC. Its protein product is CASSLVNYGYTF.

The chain employs TRBV9 and TRBJ2-3; D remains unclear. V was shortened by 1 base and J by 4 bases, with 4 bases between the two germline ends. This CDR3 is built from 12 residues. Per the germline V gene, CDR1 is SGDLS and CDR2 is YYNGEE. DNA for the CDR3: TGTGCCAGCAGCGTATCGTCAGATACGCAGTATTTT. Its protein is CASSVSSDTQYF.